This is a list of T cell receptor beta chains from one sample in a study of blood T cell repertoires in COVID-19. Libraries were prepared by immunoSEQ multiplex PCR; TCRdb keeps only in-frame clonotypes and omits some of them. The profile shows around 300,000 clones, nearly 90% of them singletons. The sequenced sample was PBMCs or T cells enriched from blood (not recorded which). The receptors originated from a woman in her late teens or twenties with acute COVID-19. CDR3s include the opening cysteine and the closing phenylalanine or tryptophan. D genes are given only for firm matches. Size tells how often a clone was seen (once, few, many) or the class of an expanded clone, and some rows leave it out.

V	J	D	size	CDR3	DNA
TRBV3-1/TRBV3-2	TRBJ2-7	-	-	CASSPRLEASYEQYF	TGTGCCAGCAGCCCCCGCCTCGAGGCCTCCTACGAGCAGTACTTC
TRBV11-3	TRBJ2-3	-	-	CASSLDPSSVTQYF	TGTGCCAGCAGCTTAGACCCCTCCTCAGTTACGCAGTATTTT
TRBV6-5	TRBJ1-5	-	once	CASSYPGSARQPQHF	TGTGCCAGCAGTTATCCGGGGAGCGCTAGACAGCCCCAGCATTTT
TRBV28	TRBJ1-1	TRBD1	-	CASSPAGQEPNTEAFF	TGTGCCAGCAGTCCAGCGGGACAGGAACCGAACACTGAAGCTTTCTTT
TRBV10-1	TRBJ2-1	-	-	CASSAELHPLAIFNEQFF	TGCGCCAGCAGTGCCGAACTCCATCCATTAGCAATCTTCAATGAGCAGTTCTTC
TRBV5-1	TRBJ2-1	TRBD1	-	CASSVGQGARQQFF	TGCGCCAGCAGCGTGGGACAGGGGGCGCGGCAGCAGTTCTTC
TRBV14	TRBJ1-2	-	-	CASSQSRRGSATGYGYTF	TGTGCCAGCAGCCAATCCCGCAGGGGTAGTGCAACGGGCTATGGCTACACCTTC
TRBV7-3	TRBJ1-1	TRBD1	-	CASSLKTGQGALRNTEAFF	TGTGCCAGCAGCTTAAAGACCGGACAGGGGGCACTCAGGAACACTGAAGCTTTCTTT
TRBV27	TRBJ1-5	TRBD1	-	CASSLSGTENQPQHF	TGTGCCAGCAGTCTTAGCGGGACAGAAAATCAGCCCCAGCATTTT
TRBV10-3	TRBJ2-1	TRBD2	-	CAIRLTSGNPDNEQFF	TGTGCCATCAGACTTACTAGCGGCAACCCTGACAATGAGCAGTTCTTC
TRBV28	TRBJ1-1	-	-	CASSLAGETTEAFF	TGTGCCAGCAGTTTAGCGGGAGAGACGACTGAAGCTTTCTTT
TRBV28	TRBJ2-4	-	-	CASSFTGTKNIQYF	TGTGCCAGCAGTTTCACGGGAACCAAAAACATTCAGTACTTC
TRBV13	TRBJ1-2	TRBD1	-	CASSPRTGGDYGYTF	TGTGCCAGCAGCCCCCGGACAGGGGGAGACTATGGCTACACCTTC
TRBV7-9	TRBJ2-5	-	-	CASSYIQETQYF	TGTGCCAGCAGCTACATTCAAGAGACCCAGTACTTC
TRBV2	TRBJ2-1	-	once	CASRGLSGTYGEQFF	TGTGCCAGCAGGGGACTAAGCGGGACATATGGTGAGCAGTTCTTC
TRBV21-1	TRBJ2-1	-	-	CASAPDREQLNEQFF	TGTGCCAGCGCACCGGACAGGGAACAGTTGAATGAGCAGTTCTTC
TRBV23-1	TRBJ2-1	TRBD1	-	CASSHIWGQVIRERSYNEQFF	TGCGCCAGCAGTCATATCTGGGGACAGGTCATTCGGGAGCGCTCCTACAATGAGCAGTTCTTC
TRBV2	TRBJ2-5	TRBD2	-	CASSGAGVRETQYF	TGTGCCAGCAGCGGAGCGGGAGTGAGGGAGACCCAGTACTTC
TRBV6-5	TRBJ2-1	-	-	CASRGPGSYNEQFF	TGTGCCAGCAGGGGGCCTGGGTCCTACAATGAGCAGTTCTTC
TRBV27	TRBJ2-1	TRBD2	-	CASSPLAGGQNEQFF	TGTGCCAGCAGTCCCCTAGCGGGAGGGCAGAATGAGCAGTTCTTC
TRBV12-3/TRBV12-4	TRBJ1-5	-	-	CASSSGGIQPQHF	TGTGCCAGCAGTAGCGGGGGAATTCAGCCCCAGCATTTT
TRBV19	TRBJ2-4	TRBD1	-	CASSPSIGSRGSKNIQYF	TGTGCCAGTAGTCCTTCGATTGGATCCAGGGGGTCCAAAAACATTCAGTACTTC
TRBV28	TRBJ2-7	TRBD1	-	CASSSGQALEQYF	TGTGCCAGCAGTTCGGGACAGGCCCTCGAGCAGTACTTC
TRBV29-1	TRBJ1-1	-	-	CSVVPSTEAFF	TGCAGCGTTGTACCCAGCACTGAAGCTTTCTTT
TRBV7-9	TRBJ1-6	TRBD1	-	CASSKAGGLSLSSPLHF	TGTGCCAGCAGCAAAGCAGGGGGTTTAAGCCTTAGTTCACCCCTCCACTTT
TRBV28	TRBJ1-5	-	-	CAIPGGGNNQPQHF	TGTGCCATCCCCGGGGGAGGGAACAATCAGCCCCAGCATTTT
TRBV18	TRBJ2-7	TRBD1	-	CASSPYSGTASSYEQYF	TGTGCCAGCTCACCCTACTCCGGGACAGCGAGCTCCTACGAGCAGTACTTC
TRBV18	TRBJ1-4	-	-	CASSLGLDGRGEKLFF	TGTGCCAGCTCACTTGGTTTGGACGGGAGGGGTGAAAAACTGTTTTTT
TRBV5-3	TRBJ1-3	-	-	CARSCPWGRSSGNTIYF	TGTGCCAGAAGCTGCCCTTGGGGGAGGAGCTCTGGAAACACCATATATTTT
TRBV3-1/TRBV3-2	TRBJ1-5	-	-	CASSQEYSRNQPQHF	TGTGCCAGCAGCCAAGAGTACAGCCGCAATCAGCCCCAGCATTTT
TRBV29-1	TRBJ1-5	-	-	CSAKGDSNQPQHF	TGCAGCGCCAAGGGAGATAGCAATCAGCCCCAGCATTTT
TRBV27	TRBJ2-7	-	-	CASSPRTAAGEQYF	TGTGCCAGCAGTCCGCGGACAGCGGCGGGCGAGCAGTACTTC
TRBV7-2	TRBJ2-7	-	-	CASSSSTYLPYEQYF	TGTGCCAGCAGCTCTTCAACATACCTCCCCTACGAGCAGTACTTC
TRBV28	TRBJ1-5	-	-	CASSPVPYSNQPQHF	TGTGCCAGCAGTCCCGTCCCGTATAGCAATCAGCCCCAGCATTTT
TRBV6-5	TRBJ2-6	TRBD1	-	CASSWGTGAGANVLTF	TGTGCCAGCAGTTGGGGGACAGGGGCTGGGGCCAACGTCCTGACTTTC
TRBV12-5	TRBJ1-1	-	-	CASGLVNEAFF	TGTGCTAGTGGTTTGGTTAATGAAGCTTTCTTT
TRBV28	TRBJ2-6	-	-	CASSLGGHTGANVLTF	TGTGCCAGCAGTTTGGGCGGACACACTGGGGCCAACGTCCTGACTTTC
TRBV3-1/TRBV3-2	TRBJ2-2	TRBD2	-	CASSQDPGRHTGELFF	TGTGCCAGCAGCCAAGACCCCGGGAGGCACACCGGGGAGCTGTTTTTT
TRBV28	TRBJ1-5	TRBD1	-	CASSRQGGQPQHF	TGTGCCAGCAGTCGACAGGGGGGGCAGCCCCAGCATTTT
TRBV30	TRBJ1-2	-	-	CAWSVPGHYYGYTF	TGTGCCTGGAGTGTACCGGGACACTACTATGGCTACACCTTC
TRBV10-2	TRBJ2-6	TRBD1	-	CASRSDRQKLGANVLTF	TGCGCCAGCAGGTCGGACAGGCAAAAGCTCGGGGCCAACGTCCTGACTTTC
TRBV7-9	TRBJ2-1	TRBD2	-	CASSSLRTSGSTVEQFF	TGTGCCAGCAGCTCCCTCCGGACTAGCGGGAGTACGGTTGAGCAGTTCTTC